This T cell receptor (beta chain) appears in the sequencing data of a study of radiation and T cells in renal cell carcinoma. About this clone: The target antigen is unknown.

The V end lost 3 bases, the J end lost 10 bases, and 16 bases lay between the germline ends. The CDR3 length is 14 residues. Per germline, CDR1 MNHEY and CDR2 SMNVEV (reference sequence). Using immunoSEQ multiplex PCR, the repertoire was profiled, and TCRdb retains in-frame clones only, with some absent. This table has tens of thousands of clones, nearly 85% appearing once. Noted time point: blood 4 weeks post-SBRT, at nephrectomy. Treatment specified: 15 Gy SBRT to primary tumor, nephrectomy 4 weeks later. The tumor was a clear cell renal cell carcinoma. The study's findings and limits: Without pretreatment biopsies, baseline tumor clonotype presence was undetermined.

The origin of this receptor is a woman aged 65 to 85 with renal cell carcinoma. This material consisted of blood, taken from a patient whose treatment included radiotherapy and nephrectomy. This chain joins TRBV27 and TRBJ2-1; tentatively, D is TRBD1 (5 bases). CDR3 DNA sequence: TGTGCCAGCAGTTTTGCGGACCCAGGGCGGGAGCAGTTCTTC. Protein sequence: CASSFADPGREQFF.